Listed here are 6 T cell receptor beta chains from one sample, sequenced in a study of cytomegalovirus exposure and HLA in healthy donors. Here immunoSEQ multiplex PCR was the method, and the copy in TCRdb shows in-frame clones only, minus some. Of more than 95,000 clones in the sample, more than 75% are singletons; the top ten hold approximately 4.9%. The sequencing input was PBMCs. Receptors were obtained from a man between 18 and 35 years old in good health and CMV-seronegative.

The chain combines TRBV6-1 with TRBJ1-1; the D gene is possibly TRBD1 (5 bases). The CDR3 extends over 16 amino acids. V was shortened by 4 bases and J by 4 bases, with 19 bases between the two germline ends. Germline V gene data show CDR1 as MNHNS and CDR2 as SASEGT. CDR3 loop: CASSANERAQGTEAFF. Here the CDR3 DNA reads TGTGCCAGCAGTGCAAACGAACGCGCTCAGGGCACTGAAGCTTTCTTT.

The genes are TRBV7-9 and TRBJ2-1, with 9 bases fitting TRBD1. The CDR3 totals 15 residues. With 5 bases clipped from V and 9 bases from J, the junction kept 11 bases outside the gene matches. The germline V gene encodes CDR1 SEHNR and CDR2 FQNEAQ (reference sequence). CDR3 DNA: TGTGCCAGCAGCCCAGGGACAGGGAAGGGCGGTGAGCAGTTCTTC. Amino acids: CASSPGTGKGGEQFF.

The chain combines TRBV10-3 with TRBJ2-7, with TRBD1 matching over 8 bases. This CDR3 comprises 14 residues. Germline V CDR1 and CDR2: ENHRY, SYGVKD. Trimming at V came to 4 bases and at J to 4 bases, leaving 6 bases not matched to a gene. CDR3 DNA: TGTGCCATCAGTGGGACAGGGCCGGGTTACGAGCAGTACTTC. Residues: CAISGTGPGYEQYF.

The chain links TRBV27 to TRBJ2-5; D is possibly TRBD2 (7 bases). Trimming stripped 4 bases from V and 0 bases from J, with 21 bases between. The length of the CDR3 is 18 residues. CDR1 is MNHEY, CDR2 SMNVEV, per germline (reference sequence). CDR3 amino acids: CASSSLVTGGHNQETQYF. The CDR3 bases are TGTGCCAGCAGTTCCCTTGTGACGGGGGGCCACAACCAAGAGACCCAGTACTTC.

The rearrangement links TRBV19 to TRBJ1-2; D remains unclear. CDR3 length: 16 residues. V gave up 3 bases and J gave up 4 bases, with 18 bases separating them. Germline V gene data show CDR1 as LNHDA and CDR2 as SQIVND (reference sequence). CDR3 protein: CASSMGASEGAYGYTF. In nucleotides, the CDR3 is TGTGCCAGTAGTATGGGTGCAAGTGAGGGTGCCTATGGCTACACCTTC. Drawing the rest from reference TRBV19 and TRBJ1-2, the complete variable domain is DGGITQSPKYLFRKEGQNVTLSCEQNLNHDAMYWYRQDPGQGLRLIYYSQIVNDFQKGDIAEGYSVSREKKESFPLTVTSAQKNPTAFYLCASSMGASEGAYGYTFGSGTRLTVV.

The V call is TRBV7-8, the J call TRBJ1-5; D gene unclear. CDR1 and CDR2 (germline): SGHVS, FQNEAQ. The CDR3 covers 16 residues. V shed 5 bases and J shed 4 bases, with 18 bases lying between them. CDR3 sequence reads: CASSPPDSAGNQPQHF. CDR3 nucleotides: TGTGCCAGCAGCCCCCCGGACTCCGCGGGGAATCAGCCCCAGCATTTT.